This TCR beta chain derives from a study of CD8 T cells in Susac syndrome. TCR beta was sequenced from blood CD8+ and CD4+ T cells. cDNA came from approximately 0.5 to 1 ug RNA primed by random hexamers. The TCR beta CDR3 was amplified by immunoSEQ multiplex PCR across 54 Vbeta, 13 Jbeta. Each CDR3 protein is one row after TCRdb ran MiXCR on the immunoSEQ multiplex PCR reads. The sample comprises about 210,000 distinct CDR3 sequences, roughly 96% of which are singletons, and less than 0.095% rests with the top ten. Turning to this clonotype: Its specificity is unknown.

The germline gives CDR1 SQVTM, CDR2 ANQGSEA. There are 13 residues in the CDR3. V shed 6 bases, J shed 6 bases, and the junction held 6 bases outside the gene matches. Whole-study findings and limits: The relatively small number of individuals in the TCR sequencing and HLA analysis was acknowledged by the study.

Sequenced sample: CD4+ T cells from PBMCs. This chain links TRBV29-1 with TRBJ2-1; 9 nucleotides align to TRBD1. The receptor was derived from a human donor with multiple sclerosis. CDR3 amino acids: CSVRTGVINEQFF. CDR3 nucleotide sequence: TGCAGCGTCCGGACAGGGGTAATCAATGAGCAGTTCTTC.